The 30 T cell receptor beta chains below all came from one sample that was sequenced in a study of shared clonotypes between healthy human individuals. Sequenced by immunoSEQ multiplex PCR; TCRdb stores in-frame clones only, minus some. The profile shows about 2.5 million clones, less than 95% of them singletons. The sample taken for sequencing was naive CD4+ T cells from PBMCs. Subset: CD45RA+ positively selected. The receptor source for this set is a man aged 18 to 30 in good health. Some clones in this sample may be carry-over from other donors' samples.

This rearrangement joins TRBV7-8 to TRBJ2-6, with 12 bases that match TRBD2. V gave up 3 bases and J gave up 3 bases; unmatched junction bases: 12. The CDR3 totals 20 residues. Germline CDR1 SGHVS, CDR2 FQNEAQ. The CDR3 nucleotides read TGTGCCAGCAGCTTTCAAGGACTAGCGGGATTGGTCAGTGGGGCCAACGTCCTGACTTTC. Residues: CASSFQGLAGLVSGANVLTF.

Here the CDR3 reads CAWSVGTTEGTQYF. In DNA form, the CDR3 reads TGTGCCTGGAGTGTTGGGACCACGGAGGGAACCCAGTACTTC. The chain couples TRBV30 to TRBJ2-5, with D possibly TRBD2 on 6 matching bases. This CDR3 spans 14 amino acids. Germline values: CDR1 GTSNPN, CDR2 SVGIG (reference sequence). Trimming stripped 0 bases from V and 8 bases from J, with 16 bases between.

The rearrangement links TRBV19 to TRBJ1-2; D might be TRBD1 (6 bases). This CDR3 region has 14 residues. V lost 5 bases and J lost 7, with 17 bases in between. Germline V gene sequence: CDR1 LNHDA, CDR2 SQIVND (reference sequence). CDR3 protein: CASSGQWGRGGYTF. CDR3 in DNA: TGTGCCAGTAGTGGACAGTGGGGTCGAGGTGGCTACACCTTC.

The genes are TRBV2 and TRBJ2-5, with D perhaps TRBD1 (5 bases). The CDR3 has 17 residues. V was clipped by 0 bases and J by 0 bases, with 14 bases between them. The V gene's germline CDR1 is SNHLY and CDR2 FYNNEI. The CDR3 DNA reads TGTGCCAGCAGTGAAGCCCGACAGACAGATTACCAAGAGACCCAGTACTTC. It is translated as CASSEARQTDYQETQYF.

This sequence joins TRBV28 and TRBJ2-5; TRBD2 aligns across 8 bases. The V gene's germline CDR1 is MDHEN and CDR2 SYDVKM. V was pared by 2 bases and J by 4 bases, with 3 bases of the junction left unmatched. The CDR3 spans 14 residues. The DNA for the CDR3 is TGTGCCAGCAGTTTAACGGGAGGGGTAGAGACCCAGTACTTC. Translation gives CASSLTGGVETQYF.

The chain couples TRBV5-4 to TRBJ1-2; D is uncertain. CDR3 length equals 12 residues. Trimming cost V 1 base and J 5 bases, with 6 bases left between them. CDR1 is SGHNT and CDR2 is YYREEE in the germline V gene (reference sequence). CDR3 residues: CASSLSQYGYTF. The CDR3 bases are TGTGCCAGCAGCTTGTCCCAGTATGGCTACACCTTC. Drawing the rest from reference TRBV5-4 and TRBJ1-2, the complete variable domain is ETGVTQSPTHLIKTRGQQVTLRCSSQSGHNTVSWYQQALGQGPQFIFQYYREEENGRGNFPPRFSGLQFPNYSSELNVNALELDDSALYLCASSLSQYGYTFGSGTRLTVV.

In DNA form, the CDR3 reads TGCGCCAGCAGCGCCGGGGGGCTGAACTATGGCTACACCTTC. Translation gives CASSAGGLNYGYTF. This sequence joins TRBV4-1 and TRBJ1-2, with a weak D call TRBD1 (6 bases). The CDR3 has 14 amino acids. Deletions cut 5 bases from V and 2 bases from J, with 12 bases between. In germline, CDR1 is MGHRA, CDR2 YSYEKL.

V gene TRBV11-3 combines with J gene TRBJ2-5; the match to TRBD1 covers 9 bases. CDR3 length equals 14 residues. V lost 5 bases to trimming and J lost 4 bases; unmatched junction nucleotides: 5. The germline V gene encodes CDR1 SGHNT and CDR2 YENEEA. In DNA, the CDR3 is TGTGCCAGCAGCCCATCGGGACAGGGAGAGACCCAGTACTTC. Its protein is CASSPSGQGETQYF.

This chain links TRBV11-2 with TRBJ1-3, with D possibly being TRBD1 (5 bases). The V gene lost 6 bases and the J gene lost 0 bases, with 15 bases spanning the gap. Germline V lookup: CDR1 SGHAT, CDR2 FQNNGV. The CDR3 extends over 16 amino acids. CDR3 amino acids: CASSNPGHLSGNTIYF. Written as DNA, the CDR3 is TGTGCCAGCAGTAACCCCGGACACCTCTCTGGAAACACCATATATTTT. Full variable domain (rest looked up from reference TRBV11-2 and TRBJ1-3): EAGVAQSPRYKIIEKRQSVAFWCNPISGHATLYWYQQILGQGPKLLIQFQNNGVVDDSQLPKDRFSAERLKGVDSTLKIQPAKLEDSAVYLCASSNPGHLSGNTIYFGEGSWLTVV.

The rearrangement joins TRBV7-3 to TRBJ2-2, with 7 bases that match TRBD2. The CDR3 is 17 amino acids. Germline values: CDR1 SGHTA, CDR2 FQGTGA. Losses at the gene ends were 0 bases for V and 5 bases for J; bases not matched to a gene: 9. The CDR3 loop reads CASSLTSGGSRTGELFF. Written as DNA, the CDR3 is TGTGCCAGCAGCTTAACGTCGGGCGGGAGTCGAACCGGGGAGCTGTTTTTT.

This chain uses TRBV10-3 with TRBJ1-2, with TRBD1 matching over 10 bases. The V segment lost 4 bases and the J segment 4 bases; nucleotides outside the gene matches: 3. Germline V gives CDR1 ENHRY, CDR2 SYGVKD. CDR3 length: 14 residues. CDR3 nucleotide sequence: TGTGCCATCAGTGGACAGGGGGCGGGCTATGGCTACACCTTC. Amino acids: CAISGQGAGYGYTF.

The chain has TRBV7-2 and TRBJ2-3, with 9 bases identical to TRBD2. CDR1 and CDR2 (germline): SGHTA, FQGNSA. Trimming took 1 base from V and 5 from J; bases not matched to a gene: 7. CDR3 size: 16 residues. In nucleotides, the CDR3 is TGTGCCAGCAGCTTAGTTGGCGGGAGGGCTGGAGATACGCAGTATTTT. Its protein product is CASSLVGGRAGDTQYF.

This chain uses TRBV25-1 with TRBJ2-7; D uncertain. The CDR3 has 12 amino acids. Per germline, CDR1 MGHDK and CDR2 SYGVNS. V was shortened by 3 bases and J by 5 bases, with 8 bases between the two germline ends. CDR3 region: CASSEAWDEQYF. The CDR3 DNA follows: TGTGCCAGCAGTGAGGCATGGGACGAGCAGTACTTC.

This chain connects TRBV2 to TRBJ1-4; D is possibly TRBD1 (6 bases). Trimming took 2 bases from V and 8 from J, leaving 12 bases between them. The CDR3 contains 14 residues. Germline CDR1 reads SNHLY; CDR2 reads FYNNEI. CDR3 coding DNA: TGTGCCAGCAGTGAAAACAGGGCGACGGAAAAACTGTTTTTT. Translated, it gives CASSENRATEKLFF. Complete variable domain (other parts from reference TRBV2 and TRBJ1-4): EPEVTQTPSHQVTQMGQEVILRCVPISNHLYFYWYRQILGQKVEFLVSFYNNEISEKSEIFDDQFSVERPDGSNFTLKIRSTKLEDSAMYFCASSENRATEKLFFGSGTQLSVL.

The CDR3: CASSFSASGAYEQYF. The CDR3 nucleotides are TGTGCCAGCAGCTTTTCGGCTAGCGGGGCATACGAGCAGTACTTC. The chain carries TRBV7-2 and TRBJ2-7, with TRBD2 identical over 9 bases. J lost 4 bases, V lost 3 bases, and 7 bases had no gene match. The CDR3 runs to 15 residues. Germline CDR1 SGHTA, CDR2 FQGNSA.

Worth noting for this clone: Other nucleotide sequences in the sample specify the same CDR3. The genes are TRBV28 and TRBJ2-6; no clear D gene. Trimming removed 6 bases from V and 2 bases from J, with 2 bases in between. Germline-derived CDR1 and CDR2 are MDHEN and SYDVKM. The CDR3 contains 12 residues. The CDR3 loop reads CASRAGANVLTF. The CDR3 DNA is TGTGCCAGCAGAGCTGGGGCCAACGTCCTGACTTTC.

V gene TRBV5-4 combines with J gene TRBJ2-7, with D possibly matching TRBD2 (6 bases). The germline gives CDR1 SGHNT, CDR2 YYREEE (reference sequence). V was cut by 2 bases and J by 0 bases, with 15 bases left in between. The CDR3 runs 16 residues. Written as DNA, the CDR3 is TGTGCCAGCAGCTTAACAAGCGGGCGAACCTCCTACGAGCAGTACTTC. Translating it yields CASSLTSGRTSYEQYF. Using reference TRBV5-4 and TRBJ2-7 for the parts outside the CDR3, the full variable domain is ETGVTQSPTHLIKTRGQQVTLRCSSQSGHNTVSWYQQALGQGPQFIFQYYREEENGRGNFPPRFSGLQFPNYSSELNVNALELDDSALYLCASSLTSGRTSYEQYFGPGTRLTVT.

As DNA, the CDR3 is TGCAGCCATACCGGGACTAGCGGTCACAATGAGCAGTTCTTC. This sequence encodes CSHTGTSGHNEQFF. This rearrangement joins TRBV29-1 to TRBJ2-1, with TRBD2 identical over 11 bases. The CDR3 extends over 14 amino acids. The J segment lost 5 bases and the V segment lost 8 bases, leaving 8 bases of the junction unmatched. Germline values: CDR1 SQVTM, CDR2 ANQGSEA.

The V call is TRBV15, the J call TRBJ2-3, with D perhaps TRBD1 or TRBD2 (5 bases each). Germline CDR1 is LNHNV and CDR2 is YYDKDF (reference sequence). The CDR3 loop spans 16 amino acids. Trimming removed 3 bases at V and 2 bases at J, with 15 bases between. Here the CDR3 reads CATSSGPGRITDTQYF. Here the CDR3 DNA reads TGTGCCACCAGCAGTGGACCGGGACGGATCACAGATACGCAGTATTTT. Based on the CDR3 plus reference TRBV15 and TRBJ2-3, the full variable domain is DAMVIQNPRYQVTQFGKPVTLSCSQTLNHNVMYWYQQKSSQAPKLLFHYYDKDFNNEADTPDNFQSRRPNTSFCFLDIRSPGLGDTAMYLCATSSGPGRITDTQYFGPGTRLTVL.

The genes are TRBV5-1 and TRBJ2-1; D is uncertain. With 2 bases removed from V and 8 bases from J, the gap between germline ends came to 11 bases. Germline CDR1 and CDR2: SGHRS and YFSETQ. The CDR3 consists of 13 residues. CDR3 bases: TGCGCCAGCAGCTTCTCTGCGCTTTATGAGCAGTTCTTC. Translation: CASSFSALYEQFF.

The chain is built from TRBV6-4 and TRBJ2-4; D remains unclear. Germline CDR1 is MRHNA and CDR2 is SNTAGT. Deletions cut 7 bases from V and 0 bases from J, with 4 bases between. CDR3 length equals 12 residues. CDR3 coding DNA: TGTGCCAGCATAGTAGCCAAAAACATTCAGTACTTC. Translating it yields CASIVAKNIQYF.

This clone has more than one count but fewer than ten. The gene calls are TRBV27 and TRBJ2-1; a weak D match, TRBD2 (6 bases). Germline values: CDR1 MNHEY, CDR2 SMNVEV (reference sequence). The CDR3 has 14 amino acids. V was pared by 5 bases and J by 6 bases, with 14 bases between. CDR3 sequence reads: CASSAGPSLNEQFF. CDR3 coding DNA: TGTGCCAGCAGTGCGGGACCTTCTCTCAATGAGCAGTTCTTC.

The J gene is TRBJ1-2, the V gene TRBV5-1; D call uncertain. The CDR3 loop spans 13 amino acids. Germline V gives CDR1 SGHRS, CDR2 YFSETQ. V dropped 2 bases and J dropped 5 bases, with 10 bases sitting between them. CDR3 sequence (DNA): TGCGCCAGCAGCTTCGGGGAAGGGTATGGCTACACCTTC. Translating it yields CASSFGEGYGYTF. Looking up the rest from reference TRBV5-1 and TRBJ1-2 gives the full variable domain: KAGVTQTPRYLIKTRGQQVTLSCSPISGHRSVSWYQQTPGQGLQFLFEYFSETQRNKGNFPGRFSGRQFSNSRSEMNVSTLELGDSALYLCASSFGEGYGYTFGSGTRLTVV.

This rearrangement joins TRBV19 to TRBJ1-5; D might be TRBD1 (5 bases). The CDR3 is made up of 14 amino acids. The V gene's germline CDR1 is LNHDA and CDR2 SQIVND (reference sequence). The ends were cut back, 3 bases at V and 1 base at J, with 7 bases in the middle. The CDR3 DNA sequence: TGTGCCAGTAGTATGGGGGTGAGCAATCAGCCCCAGCATTTT. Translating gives CASSMGVSNQPQHF.

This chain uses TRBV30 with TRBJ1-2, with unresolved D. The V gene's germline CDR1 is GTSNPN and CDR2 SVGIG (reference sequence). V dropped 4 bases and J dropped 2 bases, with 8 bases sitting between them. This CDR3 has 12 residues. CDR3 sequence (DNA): TGTGCCTGGATGTCGGAAAACTATGGCTACACCTTC. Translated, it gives CAWMSENYGYTF.

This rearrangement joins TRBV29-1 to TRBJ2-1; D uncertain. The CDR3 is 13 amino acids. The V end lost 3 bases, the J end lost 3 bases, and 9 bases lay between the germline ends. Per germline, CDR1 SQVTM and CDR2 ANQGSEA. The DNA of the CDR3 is TGCAGCGTTGATATAGCTCTCTACAATGAGCAGTTCTTC. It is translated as CSVDIALYNEQFF.

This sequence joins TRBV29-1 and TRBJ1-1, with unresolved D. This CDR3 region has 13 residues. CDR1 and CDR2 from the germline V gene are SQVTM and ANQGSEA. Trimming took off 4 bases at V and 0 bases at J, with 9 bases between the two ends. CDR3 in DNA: TGCAGCGTTGGGTACAGACTGAACACTGAAGCTTTCTTT. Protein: CSVGYRLNTEAFF.

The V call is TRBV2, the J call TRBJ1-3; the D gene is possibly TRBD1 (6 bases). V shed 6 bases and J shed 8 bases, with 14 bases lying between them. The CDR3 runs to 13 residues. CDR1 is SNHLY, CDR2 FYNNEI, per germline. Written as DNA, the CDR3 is TGTGCCAGCAGGGGACAAGAGGGGGACACCATATATTTT. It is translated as CASRGQEGDTIYF. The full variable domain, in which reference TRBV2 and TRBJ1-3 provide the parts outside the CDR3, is EPEVTQTPSHQVTQMGQEVILRCVPISNHLYFYWYRQILGQKVEFLVSFYNNEISEKSEIFDDQFSVERPDGSNFTLKIRSTKLEDSAMYFCASRGQEGDTIYFGEGSWLTVV.

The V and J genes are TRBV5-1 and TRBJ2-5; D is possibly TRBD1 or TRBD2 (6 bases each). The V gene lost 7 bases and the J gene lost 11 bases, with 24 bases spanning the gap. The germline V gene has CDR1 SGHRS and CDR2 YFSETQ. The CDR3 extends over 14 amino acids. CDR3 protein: CASARQGRTGEQYF. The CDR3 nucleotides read TGCGCCAGCGCGCGTCAGGGGCGTACGGGAGAGCAGTACTTC.

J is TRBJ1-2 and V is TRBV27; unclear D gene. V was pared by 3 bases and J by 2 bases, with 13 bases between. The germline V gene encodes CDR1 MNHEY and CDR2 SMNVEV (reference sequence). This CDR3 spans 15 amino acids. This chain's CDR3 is CASSFQVGGNYGYTF. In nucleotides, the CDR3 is TGTGCCAGCAGTTTTCAGGTGGGCGGGAACTATGGCTACACCTTC.